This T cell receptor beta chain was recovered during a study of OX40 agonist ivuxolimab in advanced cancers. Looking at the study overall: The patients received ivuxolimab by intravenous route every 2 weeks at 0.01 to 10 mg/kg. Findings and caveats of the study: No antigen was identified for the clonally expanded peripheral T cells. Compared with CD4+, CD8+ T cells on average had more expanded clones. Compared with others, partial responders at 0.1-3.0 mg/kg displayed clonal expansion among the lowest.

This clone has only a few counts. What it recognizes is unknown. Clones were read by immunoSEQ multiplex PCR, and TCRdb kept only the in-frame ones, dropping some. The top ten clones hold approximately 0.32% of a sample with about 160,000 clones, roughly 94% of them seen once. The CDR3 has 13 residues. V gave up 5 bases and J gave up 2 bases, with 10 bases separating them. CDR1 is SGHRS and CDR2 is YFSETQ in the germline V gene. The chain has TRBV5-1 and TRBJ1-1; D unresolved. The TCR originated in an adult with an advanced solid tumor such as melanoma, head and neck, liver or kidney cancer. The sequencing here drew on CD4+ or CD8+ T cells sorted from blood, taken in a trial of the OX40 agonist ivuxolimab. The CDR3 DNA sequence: TGCGCCAGCAGGACCGGGGAAAACACTGAAGCTTTCTTT. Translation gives CASRTGENTEAFF.